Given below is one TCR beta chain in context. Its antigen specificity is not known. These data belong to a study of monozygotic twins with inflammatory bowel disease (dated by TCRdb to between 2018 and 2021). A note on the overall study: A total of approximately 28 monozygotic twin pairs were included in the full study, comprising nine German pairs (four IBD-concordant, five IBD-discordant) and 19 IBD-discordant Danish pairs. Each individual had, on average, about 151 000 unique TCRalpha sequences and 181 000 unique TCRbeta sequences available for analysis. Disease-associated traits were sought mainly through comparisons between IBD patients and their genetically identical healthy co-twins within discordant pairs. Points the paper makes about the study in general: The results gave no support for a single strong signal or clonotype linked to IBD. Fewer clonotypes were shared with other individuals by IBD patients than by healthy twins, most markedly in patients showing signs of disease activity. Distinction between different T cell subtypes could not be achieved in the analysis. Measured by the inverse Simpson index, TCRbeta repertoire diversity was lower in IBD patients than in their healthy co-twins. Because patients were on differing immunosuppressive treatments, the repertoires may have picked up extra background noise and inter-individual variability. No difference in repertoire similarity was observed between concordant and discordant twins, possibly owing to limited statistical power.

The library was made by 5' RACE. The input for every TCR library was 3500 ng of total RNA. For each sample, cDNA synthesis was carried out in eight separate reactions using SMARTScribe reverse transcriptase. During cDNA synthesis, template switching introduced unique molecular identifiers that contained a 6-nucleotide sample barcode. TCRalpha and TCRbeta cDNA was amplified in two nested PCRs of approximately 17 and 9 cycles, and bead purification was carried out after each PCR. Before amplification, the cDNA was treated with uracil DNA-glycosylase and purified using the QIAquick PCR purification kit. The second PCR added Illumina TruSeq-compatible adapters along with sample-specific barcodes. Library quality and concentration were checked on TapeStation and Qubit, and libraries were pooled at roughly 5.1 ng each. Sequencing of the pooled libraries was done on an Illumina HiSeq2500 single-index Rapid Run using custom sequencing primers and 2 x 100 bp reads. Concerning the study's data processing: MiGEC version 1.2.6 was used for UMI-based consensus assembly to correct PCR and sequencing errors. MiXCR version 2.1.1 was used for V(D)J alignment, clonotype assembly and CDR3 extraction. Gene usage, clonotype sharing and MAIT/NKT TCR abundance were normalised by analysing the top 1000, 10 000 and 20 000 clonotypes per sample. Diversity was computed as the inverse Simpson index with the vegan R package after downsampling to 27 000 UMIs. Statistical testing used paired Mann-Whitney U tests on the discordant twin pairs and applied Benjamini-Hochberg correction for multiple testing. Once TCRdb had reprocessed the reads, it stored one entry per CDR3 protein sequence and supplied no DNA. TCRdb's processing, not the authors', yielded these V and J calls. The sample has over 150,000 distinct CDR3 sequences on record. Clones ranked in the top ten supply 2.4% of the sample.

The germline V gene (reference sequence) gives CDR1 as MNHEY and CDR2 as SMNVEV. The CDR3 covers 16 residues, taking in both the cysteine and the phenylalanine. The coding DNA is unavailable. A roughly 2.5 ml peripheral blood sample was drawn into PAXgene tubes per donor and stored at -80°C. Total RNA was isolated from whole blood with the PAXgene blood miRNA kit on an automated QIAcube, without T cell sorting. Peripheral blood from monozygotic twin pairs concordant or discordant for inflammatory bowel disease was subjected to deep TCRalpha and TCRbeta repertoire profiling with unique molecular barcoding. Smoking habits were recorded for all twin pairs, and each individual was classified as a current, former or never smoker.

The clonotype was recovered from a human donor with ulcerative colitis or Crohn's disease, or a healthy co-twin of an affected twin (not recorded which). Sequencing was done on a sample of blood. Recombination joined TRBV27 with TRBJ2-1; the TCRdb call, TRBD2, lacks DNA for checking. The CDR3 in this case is CASTAMASGSLGEQFF.